This T cell receptor (beta chain) is from a study of blood T cell repertoires in COVID-19 (dated by TCRdb to 2018 to 2021). Study-level background: Samples from collaborators originated in the United States, Italy and Spain and spanned both the acute and convalescent phases of COVID-19. The prospective study material was composed of cDNA or gDNA derived from T cells, B-cell-depleted T cells, or PBMCs. Subjects who had been exposed to COVID-19, were actively infected with it, or had recovered from it provided the deeply sampled blood TCRbeta repertoires that made up the dataset. A freely available public database, intended as a resource for researchers studying the immune response to SARS-CoV-2, is where the repertoires were released. The samples were drawn from the first 160 participants of the ongoing ImmuneRACE study and from 1,254 subjects provided by 6 global collaborators. The sample metadata nearly always contained a de-identified subject ID, COVID-19 status, age in years and sex. Where available, HLA class I and class II types were obtained from metadata supplied by the sample provider rather than from assay-based typing.

The collaborating institutions used their own protocols to collect whole blood in K2EDTA tubes. For TCRbeta analysis, collaborators shipped samples as frozen whole blood, isolated PBMCs, or DNA extracted from either of those sample types. TCRbeta CDR3 regions were amplified from genomic DNA by means of the immunoSEQ Assay, a bias-controlled multiplex PCR. On the authors' methods: Nucleated cell counts per sample were estimated from amplification of reference gene primers within the assay. To quantify the absolute abundance of each unique TCRbeta CDR3 rearrangement, sequence reads were collapsed and filtered. For each sample, productive Simpson clonality was calculated by taking the square root of Simpson's diversity index across productive rearrangements. The clones in this table, taken by TCRdb from immuneACCESS, are in-frame only. Not every clone is retained; where verified, under half of the shortfall comes from an unresolved V gene, and the cause of the rest is unknown. V and J calls and clone size are copied from that table; D and trimming were computed from the DNA. The sample contains about 170,000 clones, 86% of them found a single time. The ten largest make up 6% to 7.5% of the sample.

From the cysteine up to the phenylalanine, the CDR3 has a length of 15 residues. The read is trimmed to its CDR3 DNA, 45 bases read in frame from base 1. V drops 3 bases and J drops 4 bases, leaving 13 bases in between. As encoded in the germline V gene, CDR1 is KGHSH while CDR2 is LQKENI. Overall study results and their limits: The quantity of clinical and demographic metadata differed by source and by participant and was supplied without curation.

Worth noting for this clone: No antigen is known for it. No clone much larger than this one lies a single base away; base qualities are absent.

The sequenced sample consisted of peripheral blood. The sequence derives from a woman aged 80 or over in a cohort sampled during active or convalescent COVID-19. This chain is built from TRBV18 and TRBJ1-5; D gene: possibly TRBD1, on 5 matching bases. The DNA sequence reads TGTGCCAGCTCACCCAACCAGGGAACTAATCAGCCCCAGCATTTT. Its translation reads: CASSPNQGTNQPQHF.